The 10 T cell receptor beta chains listed next were all sequenced from one sample in a study of response to subunit inactivated influenza vaccine. MiXCR, applied by TCRdb to the RT-PCR reads, yields one record per CDR3 protein. The sample holds roughly 190,000 distinct CDR3 sequences, 13% to 15% seen once. Sequencing used CD8+ T cells sorted from PBMCs, obtained 5 days after vaccination. The receptor source for this set is a man aged 50-60 years who received an inactivated influenza vaccine.

This clonotype was counted only a few times. The CDR3 sequence: CASSQGGGTAIQYF. DNA of the CDR3: TGTGCCAGCAGTCAGGGTGGGGGGACAGCAATTCAGTACTTC. The chain is built from TRBV6-1 and TRBJ2-4; D is perhaps TRBD1 (7 bases). V lost 5 bases, J lost 10 bases, and 18 bases lay in between. The CDR3 runs 14 residues. CDR1 and CDR2 (germline): MNHNS, SASEGT.

This clonotype occurred a few times. The genes are TRBV20-1 and TRBJ2-7; the match to TRBD2 covers 13 bases. This CDR3 has 14 residues. Germline V gives CDR1 DFQATT, CDR2 SNEGSKA (reference sequence). J was trimmed by 6 bases and V by 3 bases; bases with no gene match: 5. In DNA form, the CDR3 reads TGCAGTGCTAGTGGACTAGCGGGAGAGGTCGAGCAGTACTTC. Translated, it gives CSASGLAGEVEQYF.

Only a few counts were recorded for this clonotype. The chain couples TRBV28 to TRBJ1-6; 10 bases line up with TRBD1. The length of the CDR3 is 15 residues. Germline trimming cut 6 bases from V and 7 bases from J; bases unmatched to any gene: 6. Germline V gene data show CDR1 as MDHEN and CDR2 as SYDVKM. CDR3 in DNA: TGTGCCAGCAGCCCCGGGACAGGGGCGAATTCACCCCTCCACTTT. Translating it yields CASSPGTGANSPLHF.

This clonotype was counted a few times. This chain joins TRBV28 and TRBJ1-2; the D gene is possibly TRBD1 (5 bases). CDR3 size: 12 residues. Trimming shortened V by 3 bases and J by 8 bases, and 10 bases separated the two germline ends. Germline V lookup: CDR1 MDHEN, CDR2 SYDVKM. CDR3: CASSLGRDGYTF. The CDR3 region has the DNA TGTGCCAGCAGTTTGGGTAGGGACGGCTACACCTTC.

This clonotype was seen only a few times. V and J are TRBV7-8 and TRBJ1-1; 7 nucleotides line up with TRBD1. This CDR3 is built from 17 residues. V shed 0 bases and J 0 bases; nucleotides not matched to a gene: 7. CDR1 is SGHVS and CDR2 is FQNEAQ in the germline V gene. As DNA, the CDR3 is TGTGCCAGCAGCTTAGCGCGTACAGGGGTTGTGAACACTGAAGCTTTCTTT. This encodes CASSLARTGVVNTEAFF.

This chain joins TRBV10-3 and TRBJ2-5; 12 bases agree with TRBD2. Germline V CDR1 and CDR2: ENHRY, SYGVKD. The CDR3 spans 15 residues. With 6 bases clipped from V and 1 base from J, the junction kept 3 bases outside the gene matches. The CDR3 DNA follows: TGTGCCATCAGCGGACTAGCGGGAAGCCAAGAGACCCAGTACTTC. It yields the protein CAISGLAGSQETQYF.

The genes are TRBV9 and TRBJ2-7; D is undetermined. CDR3 length: 13 residues. Germline V gene lookup returns CDR1 SGDLS and CDR2 YYNGEE. The V end was cut by 0 bases, the J end by 3 bases, with 7 bases between. The CDR3 loop is CASSVDSGYEQYF. CDR3 sequence (DNA): TGTGCCAGCAGCGTAGATTCAGGCTACGAGCAGTACTTC.

The J gene is TRBJ2-1, the V gene TRBV7-6; D perhaps matches TRBD2 (6 bases). Trimming removed 1 base at V and 4 bases at J, with 23 bases between. This CDR3 comprises 19 residues. Germline lookup yields CDR1 SGHVS and CDR2 FNYEAQ. For the CDR3, the DNA is TGTGCCAGCAGCTTAGGGGGGACTGGGCTCATGGGGCCTTACAATGAGCAGTTCTTC. Translating it yields CASSLGGTGLMGPYNEQFF.

The gene calls are TRBV27 and TRBJ2-7; unclear D gene. With 9 bases removed from V and 1 base from J, the gap between germline ends came to 16 bases. CDR3 length equals 14 residues. CDR1 is MNHEY and CDR2 is SMNVEV in the germline V gene (reference sequence). The CDR3 loop is CARAQEKASYEQYF. CDR3 sequence (DNA): TGTGCCAGAGCCCAAGAGAAGGCATCCTACGAGCAGTACTTC.

The sample holds many counts of this clonotype. The gene calls are TRBV11-2 and TRBJ1-4; D is uncertain. The ends were cut back, 1 base at V and 7 bases at J, with 19 bases in the middle. The CDR3 has 17 residues. Germline V lookup: CDR1 SGHAT, CDR2 FQNNGV. For the CDR3, the DNA is TGTGCCAGCAGCTTAGTATCCGGGCCAAAAGGGAGTGAAAAACTGTTTTTT. Its translation: CASSLVSGPKGSEKLFF. The full variable domain, with the rest looked up from reference TRBV11-2 and TRBJ1-4, is EAGVAQSPRYKIIEKRQSVAFWCNPISGHATLYWYQQILGQGPKLLIQFQNNGVVDDSQLPKDRFSAERLKGVDSTLKIQPAKLEDSAVYLCASSLVSGPKGSEKLFFGSGTQLSVL.